Below are 30 T cell receptor beta chains sequenced from a single sample in a study of persistence of HIV-infected CD4 T cells. The antigens these receptors bind are not known. Cells were stimulated with CMV-infected fibroblast lysates at roughly 10 ug/mL. Sorted nonresponding memory CD4+ T cells were CD40L-negative, CD69-negative, CD45RO-high. Sequencing used immunoSEQ version 4 in survey mode. Only in-frame clones appear in the TCRdb table, and some are missing; sequencing was by immunoSEQ multiplex PCR. The sample carries over 25,000 clones, more than 75% recorded once. The sequences come from CD4+ T cells sorted from PBMCs after roughly 18-hour stimulation, collected from a patient who received antiretroviral therapy. The origin of the receptors is an adult man with HIV who was CMV-seropositive.

This chain uses TRBV24-1 with TRBJ1-5, with D possibly matching TRBD1 (6 bases). The CDR3 is made up of 14 amino acids. The V end was cut by 6 bases, the J end by 4 bases, with 12 bases between. Germline-derived CDR1 and CDR2 are KGHDR and SFDVKD. DNA for the CDR3: TGTGCCACCAGTCGGGGGCTAGGGAATCAGCCCCAGCATTTT. As protein: CATSRGLGNQPQHF.

The chain uses TRBV6-5 and TRBJ1-1, with TRBD1 as a possible D gene (6 bases). CDR3 length: 15 amino acids. Germline CDR1 and CDR2: MNHEY and SVGAGI. V was pared by 0 bases and J by 4 bases, with 12 bases between. CDR3 sequence: CASSYSPRGGTEAFF. CDR3 nucleotide sequence: TGTGCCAGCAGTTACTCACCGAGAGGGGGCACTGAAGCTTTCTTT.

This clone was observed a few times. This rearrangement joins TRBV7-3 to TRBJ1-2; 11 bases are a match to TRBD1. The V gene end was trimmed by 6 bases and the J gene end by 2 bases; junction bases not matched to a gene: 14. Per the germline V gene, CDR1 is SGHTA and CDR2 is FQGTGA. CDR3 length: 18 amino acids. The CDR3 sequence: CASSISRGGDRGNYGYTF. In DNA, the CDR3 is TGTGCCAGCAGTATTTCCAGGGGAGGGGACAGGGGGAACTATGGCTACACCTTC.

CDR3 region: CASEPHLDLRGYTF. DNA for the CDR3: TGTGCCAGCGAGCCTCACCTGGACTTACGGGGCTACACCTTC. V gene TRBV2 combines with J gene TRBJ1-2; no firm D call. The length of the CDR3 is 14 residues. The V end lost 8 bases, the J end lost 8 bases, and 21 bases lay between the germline ends. Per the germline V gene, CDR1 is SNHLY and CDR2 is FYNNEI.

This clone was recorded a few times. This chain connects TRBV20-1 to TRBJ2-3, with 10 bases matching TRBD2. Germline trimming cut 3 bases from V and 2 bases from J; bases unmatched to any gene: 5. Germline V gives CDR1 DFQATT, CDR2 SNEGSKA (reference sequence). The CDR3 sequence is 15 residues long. This chain's CDR3 is CSASLLAGNTDTQYF. CDR3 in DNA: TGCAGTGCTAGTCTACTAGCGGGGAACACAGATACGCAGTATTTT.

The chain employs TRBV24-1 and TRBJ1-5, with D possibly matching TRBD1 (6 bases). The germline CDR1 and CDR2 sequences are KGHDR and SFDVKD. CDR3 size: 16 residues. The V end was cut by 4 bases, the J end by 7 bases, with 19 bases between. CDR3 loop: CATSDRTAEGRQPQHF. The CDR3 coding sequence is TGTGCCACCAGTGACCGGACAGCCGAAGGCAGACAGCCCCAGCATTTT.

The chain joins TRBV28 to TRBJ1-1; D unclear. Per germline, CDR1 MDHEN and CDR2 SYDVKM. V was shortened by 2 bases and J by 6 bases, with 13 bases between the two germline ends. This CDR3 has 14 residues. CDR3 residues: CASSLTGFIAEAFF. CDR3 coding DNA: TGTGCCAGCAGTTTAACTGGGTTTATTGCTGAAGCTTTCTTT.

The V call is TRBV10-2, the J call TRBJ1-3, with D perhaps matching TRBD1 (5 bases). This CDR3 has 14 amino acids. The germline V and J ends were trimmed by 6 bases and 0 bases, with 9 bases remaining between them. Germline values: CDR1 WSHSY, CDR2 SAAADI. CDR3 sequence: CASRGASSGNTIYF. The DNA of the CDR3 is TGCGCCAGCAGAGGGGCGAGCTCTGGAAACACCATATATTTT.

The chain combines TRBV2 with TRBJ2-7; D possibly uses TRBD1 or TRBD2 (5 bases each). This CDR3 has 14 residues. The V end was cut by 7 bases, the J end by 3 bases, with 16 bases between. Per germline, CDR1 SNHLY and CDR2 FYNNEI. CDR3 region: CASTRGDIGYEQYF. Written as DNA, the CDR3 is TGTGCCAGCACTAGAGGGGATATAGGCTACGAGCAGTACTTC. Full variable domain (outside the CDR3, taken from reference TRBV2 and TRBJ2-7): EPEVTQTPSHQVTQMGQEVILRCVPISNHLYFYWYRQILGQKVEFLVSFYNNEISEKSEIFDDQFSVERPDGSNFTLKIRSTKLEDSAMYFCASTRGDIGYEQYFGPGTRLTVT.

The rearrangement links TRBV5-1 to TRBJ2-7; 9 bases align to TRBD1. After removal of 0 bases from V and 3 bases from J, the junction contained 4 bases not matched to a gene. Per the germline V gene, CDR1 is SGHRS and CDR2 is YFSETQ. The length of the CDR3 is 15 residues. This CDR3 reads CASSLVGTGHYEQYF. In DNA form, the CDR3 reads TGCGCCAGCAGCTTGGTGGGGACAGGGCACTACGAGCAGTACTTC.

As DNA, the CDR3 is TGTGCCAGCAGTGAAGAGGGGTCTGGCTATGGCTACACCTTC. Its protein is CASSEEGSGYGYTF. The chain joins TRBV2 to TRBJ1-2; maybe TRBD1 (5 bases). Per the germline V gene, CDR1 is SNHLY and CDR2 is FYNNEI. The CDR3 extends over 14 amino acids. The V end lost 1 base, the J end lost 4 bases, and 10 bases lay between the germline ends.

The J gene is TRBJ1-1, the V gene TRBV28; the match to TRBD1 covers 10 bases. V lost 5 bases to trimming and J lost 1 base; unmatched junction nucleotides: 10. The CDR3 runs to 17 residues. The germline gives CDR1 MDHEN, CDR2 SYDVKM. The CDR3 DNA sequence: TGTGCCAGCAGTAGATCCGGGACAGGGGTTTGGAACACTGAAGCTTTCTTT. Protein: CASSRSGTGVWNTEAFF.

The chain has TRBV2 and TRBJ1-1, with 7 bases aligning to TRBD1. The J segment lost 1 base and the V segment lost 4 bases, leaving 9 bases of the junction unmatched. CDR3 size: 16 residues. Germline CDR1 reads SNHLY; CDR2 reads FYNNEI. The CDR3 loop reads CASSVGGQGPNTEAFF. As DNA, the CDR3 is TGTGCCAGCAGTGTAGGGGGCCAAGGCCCGAACACTGAAGCTTTCTTT.

In its sample, this clone was seen a few times. The CDR3 loop is CASSLGSHGYTF. The CDR3 DNA sequence: TGTGCCAGCAGTTTAGGCAGCCATGGCTACACCTTC. The rearrangement links TRBV28 to TRBJ1-2, with D uncertain. The CDR3 spans 12 residues. Trimming removed 2 bases from V and 6 bases from J, with 7 bases in between. Germline values: CDR1 MDHEN, CDR2 SYDVKM.

This rearrangement joins TRBV6-1 to TRBJ1-4; 7 bases map to TRBD1. CDR3 length: 16 amino acids. The J segment lost 8 bases and the V segment lost 3 bases, leaving 12 bases of the junction unmatched. The germline V gene has CDR1 MNHNS and CDR2 SASEGT. This CDR3 is CASSDQGGRGREKLFF. The CDR3, as DNA: TGTGCCAGCAGTGATCAAGGGGGCAGGGGGAGAGAAAAACTGTTTTTT.

V usage is TRBV6-4 and J usage is TRBJ1-3; D is uncertain. The V end was cut by 0 bases, the J end by 0 bases, with 6 bases between. The CDR3 contains 15 residues. Germline V lookup: CDR1 MRHNA, CDR2 SNTAGT. The CDR3 protein is CASSDSKSSGNTIYF. Written as DNA, the CDR3 is TGTGCCAGCAGTGACTCGAAGAGCTCTGGAAACACCATATATTTT.

The CDR3 DNA sequence: TGTGCCAGCACCTGGGGTAGCGGGGGCCACTCCTACAATGAGCAGTTCTTC. Protein product: CASTWGSGGHSYNEQFF. The chain has TRBV7-2 and TRBJ2-1; 9 nucleotides agree with TRBD2. CDR1 and CDR2 (germline): SGHTA, FQGNSA. Losses at the gene ends were 7 bases for V and 0 bases for J; bases not matched to a gene: 10. The CDR3 consists of 17 residues.

This chain connects TRBV19 to TRBJ2-7; TRBD2 agrees at 7 bases. Germline V gene sequence: CDR1 LNHDA, CDR2 SQIVND (reference sequence). The CDR3 runs 16 residues. After removal of 2 bases from V and 0 bases from J, the junction contained 7 bases not matched to a gene. For the CDR3, the DNA is TGTGCCAGTAGTATAAAAGCGGGGAAAAGCTCCTACGAGCAGTACTTC. Translating gives CASSIKAGKSSYEQYF.

This chain links TRBV7-8 with TRBJ2-1; maybe TRBD2 (6 bases). V lost 5 bases to trimming and J lost 0 bases, with 11 bases between them. Germline V gene lookup returns CDR1 SGHVS and CDR2 FQNEAQ. The CDR3 loop spans 15 amino acids. The DNA of the CDR3 is TGTGCCAGCAGCCCTCGCGGGGACTCCTACAATGAGCAGTTCTTC. This codes for CASSPRGDSYNEQFF.

The chain recombines TRBV14 with TRBJ2-1; 12 bases line up with TRBD2. This CDR3 is 16 amino acids long. J lost 7 bases, V lost 4 bases, and 8 bases had no gene match. Germline assignment: CDR1 SGHDN and CDR2 FVKESK. CDR3 loop: CASSRPVTSGGNEQFF. CDR3 coding DNA: TGTGCCAGCAGCCGACCCGTGACTAGCGGGGGTAATGAGCAGTTCTTC.

This CDR3 reads CASSSGRPTDTQYF. In DNA, the CDR3 is TGTGCCAGCAGCTCTGGGCGACCCACAGATACGCAGTATTTT. The chain is built from TRBV5-4 and TRBJ2-3; D is unclear. The germline V gene encodes CDR1 SGHNT and CDR2 YYREEE (reference sequence). The CDR3 covers 14 residues. The V end was cut by 3 bases, the J end by 2 bases, with 10 bases between.

V is TRBV28 and J is TRBJ1-2; 8 bases line up with TRBD1. Germline CDR1 and CDR2: MDHEN and SYDVKM. This CDR3 contains 13 residues. V gave up 7 bases and J gave up 7 bases; unmatched junction bases: 8. The CDR3 protein is CASTRQGYGGYTF. CDR3 bases: TGTGCCAGCACCAGACAGGGGTACGGTGGCTACACCTTC.

The chain links TRBV27 to TRBJ1-6; 9 bases are a match to TRBD1. V shed 0 bases, J shed 3 bases, and the junction held 9 bases outside the gene matches. Looked up from germline, CDR1 is MNHEY and CDR2 is SMNVEV (reference sequence). CDR3 length: 19 amino acids. CDR3 region: CASSLSIRTGDGYNSPLHF. DNA of the CDR3: TGTGCCAGCAGTTTATCGATTCGGACAGGGGACGGCTATAATTCACCCCTCCACTTT.

The rearrangement joins TRBV20-1 to TRBJ2-1; TRBD2 agrees at 15 bases. Germline values: CDR1 DFQATT, CDR2 SNEGSKA (reference sequence). Trimming took 3 bases from V and 1 from J; bases not matched to a gene: 7. CDR3 size: 18 residues. CDR3 coding DNA: TGCAGTGCTAGTGACCGGACTAGCGGGGGGGCATCCTACAATGAGCAGTTCTTC. Protein product: CSASDRTSGGASYNEQFF.

CDR3 nucleotide sequence: TGTGCCATCAGTGAATCTCCCGACGGTACGCAGTATTTT. Translated: CAISESPDGTQYF. The chain has TRBV10-3 and TRBJ2-3; D remains unclear. The CDR3 totals 13 residues. Germline V lookup: CDR1 ENHRY, CDR2 SYGVKD. The germline V and J ends were trimmed by 3 bases and 8 bases, with 12 bases remaining between them.

The CDR3 sequence is CASSFRGGGEQYF. DNA of the CDR3: TGTGCCAGCAGTTTTCGGGGGGGAGGCGAGCAGTACTTC. The chain links TRBV28 to TRBJ2-7, with 8 bases fitting TRBD2. Germline V gene data show CDR1 as MDHEN and CDR2 as SYDVKM. There are 13 residues in the CDR3. With 3 bases clipped from V and 6 bases from J, the junction kept 4 bases outside the gene matches.

The chain has TRBV12-3 or TRBV12-4 and TRBJ1-5, with D perhaps TRBD1 (6 bases). The CDR3 extends over 13 amino acids. Between the trimmed V and J ends, which lost 7 bases and 5 bases, there was a span of 12 bases. CDR3 sequence (DNA): TGTGCCAGCAACCACAGGGTCGATCAGCCCCAGCATTTT. Translated, it gives CASNHRVDQPQHF.

The chain uses TRBV9 and TRBJ2-7; TRBD2 agrees at 7 bases. V lost 4 bases and J lost 6; bases outside the gene matches: 10. This CDR3 has 14 amino acids. Germline-derived CDR1 and CDR2 are SGDLS and YYNGEE. The CDR3 loop reads CASSPRDYAAEQYF. CDR3 coding DNA: TGTGCCAGCAGCCCTCGGGACTACGCGGCCGAGCAGTACTTC. Full variable domain (remainder filled in from reference TRBV9 and TRBJ2-7): DSGVTQTPKHLITATGQRVTLRCSPRSGDLSVYWYQQSLDQGLQFLIQYYNGEERAKGNILERFSAQQFPDLHSELNLSSLELGDSALYFCASSPRDYAAEQYFGPGTRLTVT.

The rearrangement uses TRBV19 and TRBJ2-3; D unresolved. Germline values: CDR1 LNHDA, CDR2 SQIVND (reference sequence). The length of the CDR3 is 12 residues. The germline V and J ends were trimmed by 6 bases and 0 bases, with 4 bases remaining between them. For the CDR3, the DNA is TGTGCCAGTAGCCTAAGCACAGATACGCAGTATTTT. Its protein product is CASSLSTDTQYF.

The V gene is TRBV2, the J gene TRBJ1-2; 10 bases are shared with TRBD1. The trim removed 6 bases at V and 5 bases at J, leaving 9 bases unmatched. This CDR3 contains 15 residues. Germline V gene data show CDR1 as SNHLY and CDR2 as FYNNEI. Here the CDR3 DNA reads TGTGCCAGCAGGAGTGAAGGGGGACAGGGGTATGGCTACACCTTC. Its translation: CASRSEGGQGYGYTF.